Ten or more counts support the clone carrying this TCR beta chain. The germline V and J ends were trimmed by 3 bases and 4 bases, with 6 bases remaining between them. The length of the CDR3 is 11 residues. Germline assignment: CDR1 GTSNPN and CDR2 SVGIG (reference sequence). This sample was taken from a study of molecular identifiers for immune sequencing clone quantification. From the PCR reads, TCRdb called clonotypes with MiXCR, one entry per CDR3 protein. The table includes around 86,000 distinct CDR3 sequences, around 20% detected once. The clonotype comes from a human donor in good health. Some libraries in this study had Jurkat cell RNA spiked in. The chain uses TRBV30 and TRBJ2-5; D possibly corresponds to TRBD2 (6 bases). The sample comprised naive CD8+ T cells from blood, with Jurkat cell RNA spiked in. The subset: FACS-sorted CD8+CD4-CCR7+CD45RA+ naive T cells. The CDR3 nucleotides are TGTGCCTGGAGCGGGGGAGAGACCCAGTACTTC. This translates into CAWSGGETQYF.